This paragraph reports one TCR beta chain. Its antigen remains unidentified. CDR3 size: 15 residues. Looked up from germline, CDR1 is DFQATT and CDR2 is SNEGSKA (reference sequence). The trim removed 3 bases at V and 0 bases at J, leaving 5 bases unmatched. These data are taken from a study of response to subunit inactivated influenza vaccine. TCRdb ran MiXCR on the RT-PCR reads and lists one entry per CDR3 protein. The table has approximately 520,000 distinct CDR3 sequences, 15% to 20% seen once. Overall study findings and caveats: It was the authors' suggestion that each seasonal influenza vaccination recruits few new T cells.

The sequenced sample was CD4+ T cells sorted from PBMCs, obtained 23 months after vaccination. This TCR was recovered from a man aged 50 to 69 who received an inactivated influenza vaccine. The chain couples TRBV20-1 to TRBJ2-7; TRBD2 aligns across 10 bases. The CDR3 sequence is CSARSGLAASYEQYF. The CDR3 DNA reads TGCAGTGCTAGGTCAGGACTAGCGGCCTCCTACGAGCAGTACTTC.